These T cell receptor beta chains were read from a single sample in a study of blood T cell repertoires in COVID-19. Clones were read by immunoSEQ multiplex PCR, and TCRdb kept only the in-frame ones, dropping some. The table lists 130,000 to 150,000 clones, roughly 76% of them singletons, with roughly 8.3% in the top ten. The sample consisted of peripheral blood. These receptors were taken from a human donor with acute or convalescent COVID-19. The donor label of this sample is uncertain. Both conserved end residues are part of each CDR3. A D gene is named only where the DNA matches it firmly. A row's size may be missing; if present it is once, few, many or a size class.

clone size: NA
J gene: TRBJ1-6
CDR3 length: 15
D gene: NA
V gene: TRBV18
CDR3 protein: CASSPTGLGNSPLHF
CDR3 DNA: TGTGCCAGCTCACCTACAGGGTTGGGGAATTCACCCCTCCACTTT

clone size: few
J gene: TRBJ2-2
CDR3 length: 17
D gene: NA
V gene: TRBV2
CDR3 protein: CASSWGLQQGNTGELFF
CDR3 DNA: TGTGCCAGCTCCTGGGGGCTCCAACAGGGGAACACCGGGGAGCTGTTTTTT

clone size: NA
J gene: TRBJ1-6
CDR3 length: 16
D gene: NA
V gene: TRBV30
CDR3 protein: CAWSRDGSSYNSPLHF
CDR3 DNA: TGTGCCTGGAGTCGCGACGGGAGCTCCTATAATTCACCCCTCCACTTT

clone size: NA
J gene: TRBJ1-6
CDR3 length: 13
D gene: NA
V gene: TRBV7-8
CDR3 protein: CASSLAGGGTLHF
CDR3 DNA: TGTGCCAGCAGCTTAGCGGGGGGGGGCACCCTCCACTTT

clone size: few
J gene: TRBJ2-7
CDR3 length: 15
D gene: TRBD2
V gene: TRBV18
CDR3 protein: CASSPEAGGWYEQYF
CDR3 DNA: TGTGCCAGCTCACCCGAGGCGGGGGGGTGGTACGAGCAGTACTTC

clone size: NA
J gene: TRBJ1-3
CDR3 length: 17
D gene: NA
V gene: TRBV5-4
CDR3 protein: CASSFGGGERSGNTIYF
CDR3 DNA: TGTGCCAGCAGCTTCGGGGGTGGAGAGAGGTCTGGAAACACCATATATTTT

clone size: NA
J gene: TRBJ1-1
CDR3 length: 14
D gene: NA
V gene: TRBV18
CDR3 protein: CASSPLQGWTEAFF
CDR3 DNA: TGTGCCAGCTCACCCTTACAGGGTTGGACTGAAGCTTTCTTT

clone size: NA
J gene: TRBJ1-1
CDR3 length: 15
D gene: NA
V gene: TRBV10-2
CDR3 protein: CASSLPQGRGTEAFF
CDR3 DNA: TGCGCCAGCAGTCTACCTCAGGGAAGGGGGACTGAAGCTTTCTTT

clone size: NA
J gene: TRBJ2-3
CDR3 length: 15
D gene: NA
V gene: TRBV11-2
CDR3 protein: CASSPAGVLTDTQYF
CDR3 DNA: TGTGCCAGCAGCCCGGCCGGGGTCCTCACAGATACGCAGTATTTT

clone size: few
J gene: TRBJ2-2
CDR3 length: 15
D gene: NA
V gene: TRBV5-4
CDR3 protein: CASSLGSGKTGELFF
CDR3 DNA: TGTGCCAGCAGCTTGGGCTCAGGGAAAACCGGGGAGCTGTTTTTT

clone size: NA
J gene: TRBJ2-4
CDR3 length: 15
D gene: TRBD1
V gene: TRBV6-2/TRBV6-3
CDR3 protein: CASSYSGQRKNIQYF
CDR3 DNA: TGTGCCAGCAGTTACTCGGGACAGAGAAAAAACATTCAGTACTTC

clone size: NA
J gene: TRBJ1-2
CDR3 length: 12
D gene: TRBD1
V gene: TRBV6-5
CDR3 protein: CASRDRGLGYTF
CDR3 DNA: TGTGCCAGCAGGGACAGGGGGCTTGGCTACACCTTC

clone size: NA
J gene: TRBJ1-2
CDR3 length: 13
D gene: NA
V gene: TRBV10-3
CDR3 protein: CAISTGTFYGYTF
CDR3 DNA: TGTGCCATCAGTACAGGGACCTTCTATGGCTACACCTTC

clone size: NA
J gene: TRBJ1-1
CDR3 length: 14
D gene: TRBD1
V gene: TRBV11-2
CDR3 protein: CASSLEQGMSEAFF
CDR3 DNA: TGTGCCAGCAGCTTAGAACAGGGGATGTCTGAAGCTTTCTTT

clone size: NA
J gene: TRBJ1-2
CDR3 length: 12
D gene: TRBD1
V gene: TRBV2
CDR3 protein: CASRDRGDGYTF
CDR3 DNA: TGTGCCAGCAGGGACAGGGGGGATGGCTACACCTTC

clone size: NA
J gene: TRBJ1-4
CDR3 length: 14
D gene: NA
V gene: TRBV4-1
CDR3 protein: CASSLSSGNEKLFF
CDR3 DNA: TGCGCCAGCAGCCTAAGTTCCGGTAATGAAAAACTGTTTTTT

clone size: NA
J gene: TRBJ2-1
CDR3 length: 14
D gene: NA
V gene: TRBV12-5
CDR3 protein: CASAETGTNDEQFF
CDR3 DNA: TGTGCTAGTGCCGAGACTGGGACAAATGATGAGCAGTTCTTC

clone size: NA
J gene: TRBJ2-7
CDR3 length: 16
D gene: NA
V gene: TRBV21-1
CDR3 protein: CASSIREGPRSYEQYF
CDR3 DNA: TGTGCCAGCAGCATTCGGGAGGGGCCCCGCTCCTACGAGCAGTACTTC

clone size: NA
J gene: TRBJ2-3
CDR3 length: 19
D gene: TRBD2
V gene: TRBV2
CDR3 protein: CASSEALRGTSGSTDTQYF
CDR3 DNA: TGTGCCAGCAGTGAAGCGCTTAGGGGGACTAGCGGGAGCACAGATACGCAGTATTTT

clone size: NA
J gene: TRBJ1-3
CDR3 length: 16
D gene: TRBD1
V gene: TRBV3-1/TRBV3-2
CDR3 protein: CASSQGWDRAGNTIYF
CDR3 DNA: TGTGCCAGCAGCCAAGGGTGGGACAGGGCCGGAAACACCATATATTTT

clone size: once
J gene: TRBJ1-2
CDR3 length: 15
D gene: TRBD1
V gene: TRBV19
CDR3 protein: CASSWGRTGQGQEVF
CDR3 DNA: TGTGCCAGTAGTTGGGGGAGGACGGGACAGGGTCAAGAAGTCTTC

clone size: NA
J gene: TRBJ2-6
CDR3 length: 17
D gene: TRBD1
V gene: TRBV3-1/TRBV3-2
CDR3 protein: CASSPGTGSGGANVLTF
CDR3 DNA: TGTGCCAGCAGCCCCGGGACAGGGTCGGGAGGGGCCAACGTCCTGACTTTC

clone size: NA
J gene: TRBJ1-5
CDR3 length: 13
D gene: NA
V gene: TRBV6-2/TRBV6-3
CDR3 protein: CASSPFGIQPQHF
CDR3 DNA: TGTGCCAGCAGTCCCTTCGGGATTCAGCCCCAGCATTTT

clone size: once
J gene: TRBJ1-1
CDR3 length: 13
D gene: NA
V gene: TRBV19
CDR3 protein: CASRLQLNTEAFF
CDR3 DNA: TGTGCCAGTAGGTTACAGCTTAACACTGAAGCTTTCTTT

clone size: NA
J gene: TRBJ1-2
CDR3 length: 13
D gene: NA
V gene: TRBV11-3
CDR3 protein: CASSLPWGDGYTF
CDR3 DNA: TGTGCCAGCAGCCTCCCATGGGGAGATGGCTACACCTTC

clone size: NA
J gene: TRBJ2-7
CDR3 length: 12
D gene: TRBD1
V gene: TRBV29-1
CDR3 protein: CSVLGQGYEQYF
CDR3 DNA: TGCAGCGTTCTGGGACAGGGTTACGAGCAGTACTTC

clone size: NA
J gene: TRBJ1-1
CDR3 length: 15
D gene: NA
V gene: TRBV18
CDR3 protein: CASSPGTVVYTEAFF
CDR3 DNA: TGTGCCAGCTCACCAGGGACTGTTGTGTACACTGAAGCTTTCTTT

clone size: once
J gene: TRBJ2-5
CDR3 length: 16
D gene: NA
V gene: TRBV3-1/TRBV3-2
CDR3 protein: CASSQLRGLIGETQYF
CDR3 DNA: TGTGCCAGCAGCCAGTTAAGGGGATTGATTGGGGAGACCCAGTACTTC

clone size: once
J gene: TRBJ1-5
CDR3 length: 14
D gene: NA
V gene: TRBV5-8
CDR3 protein: CASSLRGVAQPQHF
CDR3 DNA: TGTGCCAGCAGCTTACGGGGTGTGGCTCAGCCCCAGCATTTT

clone size: NA
J gene: TRBJ2-7
CDR3 length: 15
D gene: NA
V gene: TRBV6-5
CDR3 protein: CASRKDSLMNYEQYF
CDR3 DNA: TGTGCCAGCAGAAAAGACAGCCTAATGAACTACGAGCAGTACTTC

clone size: NA
J gene: TRBJ2-1
CDR3 length: 16
D gene: NA
V gene: TRBV7-9
CDR3 protein: CASSFGVRSSYNEQFF
CDR3 DNA: TGTGCCAGCAGCTTCGGTGTTAGGAGCTCCTACAATGAGCAGTTCTTC

clone size: few
J gene: TRBJ1-1
CDR3 length: 14
D gene: NA
V gene: TRBV30
CDR3 protein: CAWSAGGLNTEAFF
CDR3 DNA: TGTGCCTGGAGTGCGGGGGGCCTGAACACTGAAGCTTTCTTT

clone size: NA
J gene: TRBJ1-1
CDR3 length: 17
D gene: NA
V gene: TRBV7-9
CDR3 protein: CASSPTRGTLMNTEAFF
CDR3 DNA: TGTGCCAGCAGCCCTACCAGAGGTACCCTCATGAACACTGAAGCTTTCTTT

clone size: NA
J gene: TRBJ1-5
CDR3 length: 17
D gene: NA
V gene: TRBV6-1
CDR3 protein: CASSDPPGGAINQPQHF
CDR3 DNA: TGTGCCAGCAGTGATCCTCCTGGGGGGGCAATCAATCAGCCCCAGCATTTT

clone size: NA
J gene: TRBJ1-2
CDR3 length: 13
D gene: NA
V gene: TRBV5-1
CDR3 protein: CASSSGQNYGYTF
CDR3 DNA: TGCGCCAGCAGCTCCGGACAGAACTATGGCTACACCTTC